This T cell receptor (beta chain) was sequenced in a study of CD4 T cells in relation to SARS-CoV-2 and coronaviruses. Comment on this clone: Its cognate antigen is unknown.

Germline CDR1 is MNHNY and CDR2 is SVGAGI (reference sequence). The V and J ends lost 8 bases and 0 bases respectively, with 13 bases between them. The CDR3 sequence is 14 residues long. Data came from immunoSEQ multiplex PCR; TCRdb stores just in-frame clones and leaves some out. The data hold about 36,000 clones, with 77% observed a single time. The chain carries TRBV6-6 and TRBJ1-2; no definite D call. Sequencing used memory CD4+ T cells from PBMCs, cultured in vitro. The receptor comes from an adult with COVID-19. The CDR3 reads CASRPPGANYGYTF. The CDR3 coding sequence is TGTGCCAGCCGGCCTCCCGGGGCTAACTATGGCTACACCTTC.